This T cell receptor (beta chain) was sequenced for a study of T cells in Graves' hyperthyroidism and ophthalmopathy. Whole-study results and caveats: Model-based prediction identified ophthalmopathy a median around 6.7 months prior to its onset. In blood, most of the thyroid clonotypes expanded above 0.001 were also present.

The CDR3 sequence is 15 residues long. Germline CDR1 is MNHNS and CDR2 is SASEGT. V gave up 6 bases and J gave up 1 base, with 13 bases separating them. TCR beta CDR3 region amplification was performed from RNA transcripts. HTBI primers drove first-round RT-PCR of the TCR CDR3. From the multiplex PCR reads, TCRdb called clonotypes with MiXCR, one entry per CDR3 protein. The sample lists hundreds of thousands of distinct CDR3 sequences, over 13% occurring once. Lactation, pregnancy, other autoimmune disease or uncontrolled infection excluded patients. The PBMCs were sourced from fresh peripheral blood (about 10 ml). This clonotype turned up a few times. The antigen is unknown.

The TCR comes from a man aged 45 to 65 with Graves' ophthalmopathy. The sequencing input was blood. The rearrangement links TRBV6-1 to TRBJ1-5; no clear D gene. CDR3 protein: CASRDRQRSNQPQHF. The CDR3 DNA reads TGTGCCAGCAGAGATCGACAACGCAGCAATCAGCCCCAGCATTTT.